The rows below give T cell receptor beta chains drawn from one sample of a study of patients and donors after allogeneic stem cell transplantation. TCRdb analysed the RT-PCR reads with MiXCR anew, one entry per CDR3 protein. The sample yields over 150,000 distinct CDR3 sequences, about 32% seen once. Sequencing was done on a sample of blood, either unsorted or a sorted T cell fraction (not recorded which). These receptors all stem from a human donor who was either an allogeneic HSCT recipient or a stem cell or donor lymphocyte infusion donor (not recorded which). It is not recorded whose cells these are; they may come from a transplant donor. CDR3s include the opening cysteine and the closing phenylalanine or tryptophan. D genes are given only for firm matches. Clone size, where shown, is once, few, many, or a class for clones that have expanded.

CASSPSLAGSNEQFF TGTGCCAGCAGCCCCTCCCTAGCGGGATCCAATGAGCAGTTCTTC NA TRBD2 TRBJ2-1 TRBV7-3
CASSQDRTGVYEQYF TGCGCCAGCAGCCAAGACAGGACAGGGGTCTACGAGCAGTACTTC once TRBD1 TRBJ2-7 TRBV4-1
CASSLTGRTDTQYF TGTGCTAGCAGCTTAACAGGGCGCACAGATACGCAGTATTTT NA NA TRBJ2-3 TRBV7-7
CASSPNSRQPQHF TGTGCCAGCTCGCCGAATTCTCGTCAGCCCCAGCATTTT NA NA TRBJ1-5 TRBV18
CSARDWKKGDTGELFF TGCAGTGCTAGAGACTGGAAAAAGGGGGACACCGGGGAGCTGTTTTTT NA NA TRBJ2-2 TRBV20-1
CASSLGTAQGNTIYF TGTGCCAGCTCACTCGGGACGGCTCAGGGAAACACCATATATTTT NA NA TRBJ1-3 TRBV18
CASSLINQNTEAFF TGTGCCAGCAGTTTAATAAACCAAAACACTGAAGCTTTCTTT few NA TRBJ1-1 TRBV12-3/TRBV12-4
CSARVRDPGYEQYF TGCAGTGCTAGAGTCCGGGACCCGGGTTACGAGCAGTACTTC NA NA TRBJ2-7 TRBV20-1
CASSTDWMGGNQPQHF TGTGCCAGTAGTACTGACTGGATGGGGGGCAATCAGCCCCAGCATTTT few NA TRBJ1-5 TRBV19
CASSLVTFTDTQYF TGTGCCAGCAGCTTAGTGACGTTCACAGATACGCAGTATTTT NA NA TRBJ2-3 TRBV7-2
CASWRGTTNEKLFF TGTGCCAGCTGGAGAGGGACAACTAATGAAAAACTGTTTTTT few NA TRBJ1-4 TRBV6-1
CASSPGQLKSPLHF TGCGCCAGCAGCCCGGGACAGTTGAAATCACCCCTCCACTTT NA TRBD1 TRBJ1-6 TRBV5-1
CASRAGFHEQYF TGTGCCAGCAGGGCGGGATTTCACGAGCAGTACTTC NA NA TRBJ2-7 TRBV27
CASSESGPYYGYTF TGCGCCAGCAGTGAGTCAGGTCCCTATTATGGCTACACCTTC NA NA TRBJ1-2 TRBV10-2
CATGLAGGNEQFF TGTGCCACCGGGCTAGCGGGAGGCAATGAGCAGTTCTTC few TRBD2 TRBJ2-1 TRBV10-3
CSVEDTEAFF TGCAGCGTTGAGGACACTGAAGCTTTCTTT NA NA TRBJ1-1 TRBV29-1
CASSQDRTSGYNEQFF TGCGCCAGCAGCCAAGATAGGACTAGTGGCTACAATGAGCAGTTCTTC NA TRBD2 TRBJ2-1 TRBV4-3
CASSLLGVGYTEAFF TGTGCCAGCAGCCTACTTGGTGTGGGGTACACTGAAGCTTTCTTT NA NA TRBJ1-1 TRBV5-4
CSISQNLNTEAFF TGCAGCATTTCCCAGAATTTGAACACTGAAGCTTTCTTT NA NA TRBJ1-1 TRBV29-1
CASSLGPTGTYEQYF TGTGCCAGCAGCTTAGGCCCAACAGGGACCTACGAGCAGTACTTC few NA TRBJ2-7 TRBV7-9
CASRELGGRETQYF TGTGCCAGCAGAGAACTGGGGGGGCGGGAGACCCAGTACTTC NA NA TRBJ2-5 TRBV5-5
CASSQVKWGQNTEAFF TGTGCCAGCAGCCAAGTAAAATGGGGGCAGAACACTGAAGCTTTCTTT NA NA TRBJ1-1 TRBV4-2
CASNQNTGELFF TGTGCCAGCAACCAGAACACCGGGGAGCTGTTTTTT few NA TRBJ2-2 TRBV28
CASSQRGVDTEAFF TGTGCCAGCAGCCAACGTGGGGTAGACACTGAAGCTTTCTTT many NA TRBJ1-1 TRBV4-2
CASSWGLAGVYNEQFF TGTGCCAGCAGTTGGGGACTAGCGGGAGTCTACAATGAGCAGTTCTTC once TRBD2 TRBJ2-1 TRBV28
CAISVLGGRAVYEQYF TGTGCCATCAGTGTCCTCGGAGGGAGGGCCGTATACGAGCAGTACTTC NA TRBD2 TRBJ2-7 TRBV10-3
CASSADVGGGETQYF TGTGCCAGCAGCGCGGACGTCGGAGGGGGAGAGACCCAGTACTTC NA NA TRBJ2-5 TRBV9
CASSFSGWTEAFF TGTGCCAGCAGTTTTTCGGGGTGGACTGAAGCTTTCTTT many NA TRBJ1-1 TRBV12-3/TRBV12-4
CASNLGYENTIYF TGTGCCAGCAACCTCGGATACGAAAACACCATATATTTT many NA TRBJ1-3 TRBV12-3/TRBV12-4
CASSTQGWLGVGYGYTF TGCGCCAGCAGCACACAGGGGTGGTTAGGAGTTGGCTATGGCTACACCTTC NA TRBD1 TRBJ1-2 TRBV10-2
CASSLSVRVGLETQYF TGTGCCAGCAGCTTAAGTGTGCGGGTCGGACTGGAGACCCAGTACTTC once NA TRBJ2-5 TRBV7-9
CASSFGRSGNTIYF TGTGCCAGCAGTTTTGGACGATCGGGAAACACCATATATTTT many NA TRBJ1-3 TRBV12-3/TRBV12-4
CASSRVRVGQETQYF TGTGCCAGCAGCAGAGTCAGGGTGGGCCAAGAGACCCAGTACTTC NA NA TRBJ2-5 TRBV6-5
CASSYGQGVETQYF TGTGCCAGCAGCTATGGGCAGGGGGTGGAGACCCAGTACTTC NA TRBD1 TRBJ2-5 TRBV7-2
CGTSVSSYNEQFF TGCGGGACTAGCGTCAGCTCCTACAATGAGCAGTTCTTC NA TRBD2 TRBJ2-1 TRBV29-1
CASKPGLKNIQYF TGTGCCAGCAAACCGGGCCTAAAAAACATTCAGTACTTC NA NA TRBJ2-4 TRBV6-2/TRBV6-3
CASSSLDYYNEQFF TGTGCCAGCAGTTCCCTGGACTACTACAATGAGCAGTTCTTC NA NA TRBJ2-1 TRBV6-6
CSVPRGGILYNEQFF TGCAGCGTGCCACGTGGCGGCATCCTTTACAATGAGCAGTTCTTC once NA TRBJ2-1 TRBV29-1
CASSQAAGTGRTGELFF TGCGCCAGCAGCCAAGCCGCGGGGACAGGGCGAACCGGGGAGCTGTTTTTT NA TRBD1 TRBJ2-2 TRBV4-3
CASSRWTGTSYEQYF TGTGCCAGCAGCCGCTGGACAGGAACATCCTACGAGCAGTACTTC few TRBD1 TRBJ2-7 TRBV6-2/TRBV6-3
CAIKGTGKRETQYF TGTGCCATCAAAGGGACAGGGAAGAGGGAGACCCAGTACTTC NA TRBD1 TRBJ2-5 TRBV10-3
CASSFWGSTNEKLFF TGCGCCAGCAGCTTCTGGGGGTCAACTAATGAAAAACTGTTTTTT NA NA TRBJ1-4 TRBV5-1
CSVEDLPGANTGELFF TGCAGCGTTGAAGATCTACCAGGCGCGAACACCGGGGAGCTGTTTTTT NA NA TRBJ2-2 TRBV29-1
CASSTRQGILHLGGYTF TGTGCCAGCAGCACTCGACAGGGGATCCTTCATCTAGGTGGCTACACCTTC NA TRBD1 TRBJ1-2 TRBV7-9
CASSLLEPNNEQFF TGTGCCAGCAGTTTACTCGAGCCGAACAATGAGCAGTTCTTC few NA TRBJ2-1 TRBV27
CAISDLKGNEQFF TGTGCCATCAGTGACCTGAAAGGCAATGAGCAGTTCTTC few NA TRBJ2-1 TRBV10-3
CASSLGDRSSPLHF TGTGCCAGCAGTCTCGGGGACCGGAGTTCACCCCTCCACTTT NA NA TRBJ1-6 TRBV28
CATSSGRAETQYF TGTGCCACCAGTAGCGGGAGGGCAGAGACCCAGTACTTC many TRBD2 TRBJ2-5 TRBV24-1
CASQPAGFTGYTF TGTGCCAGCCAGCCCGCGGGGTTCACTGGCTACACCTTC many NA TRBJ1-2 TRBV9
CASSTLYGYTF TGTGCCAGTAGTACGCTCTATGGCTACACCTTC NA NA TRBJ1-2 TRBV19
CASSLGTGEGEKLFF TGTGCCAGCAGCTTAGGGACAGGCGAGGGCGAAAAACTGTTTTTT few TRBD1 TRBJ1-4 TRBV7-9
CASSLAGPYNSPLHF TGTGCCAGCAGTTTAGCCGGACCCTATAATTCACCCCTCCACTTT NA NA TRBJ1-6 TRBV28